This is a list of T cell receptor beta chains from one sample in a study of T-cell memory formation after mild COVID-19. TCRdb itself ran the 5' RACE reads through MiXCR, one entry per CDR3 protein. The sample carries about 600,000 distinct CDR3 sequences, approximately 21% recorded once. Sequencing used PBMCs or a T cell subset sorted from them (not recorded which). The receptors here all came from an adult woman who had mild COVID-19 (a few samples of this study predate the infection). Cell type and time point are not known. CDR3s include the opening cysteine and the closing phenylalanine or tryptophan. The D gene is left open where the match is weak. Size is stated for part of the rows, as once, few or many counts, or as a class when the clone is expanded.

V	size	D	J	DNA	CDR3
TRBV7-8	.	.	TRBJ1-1	TGTGCCAGCAGCCAAGGGGGGGGGCTCCGGAACACTGAAGCTTTCTTT	CASSQGGGLRNTEAFF
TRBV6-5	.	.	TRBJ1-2	TGTGCCAGCAGTTACTCGATAACAGGGACCTATGGCTACACCTTC	CASSYSITGTYGYTF
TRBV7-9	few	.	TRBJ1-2	TGTGCCAGCAGCTTAGATAGGGCAGGCGGTTATGGCTACACCTTC	CASSLDRAGGYGYTF
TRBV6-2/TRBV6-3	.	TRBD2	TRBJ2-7	TGTGCCAGCAGTTACTCAGGCGGGAGTAGCTACGAGCAGTACTTC	CASSYSGGSSYEQYF
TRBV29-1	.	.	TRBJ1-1	TGCAGCGTGACAGTCATGAACACTGAAGCTTTCTTT	CSVTVMNTEAFF
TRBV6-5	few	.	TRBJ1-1	TGTGCCAGCAGTTACTCTGGCAGCCGGAACACTGAAGCTTTCTTT	CASSYSGSRNTEAFF
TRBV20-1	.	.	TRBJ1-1	TGCAGTGCTAGAGTCGGGGGAGCTGAAGCTTTCTTT	CSARVGGAEAFF
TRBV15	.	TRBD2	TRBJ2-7	TGTGCCACCAGCAGCGAGATAGCGGGGGCCTACGAGCAGTACTTC	CATSSEIAGAYEQYF
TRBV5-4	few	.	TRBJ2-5	TGTGCCAGCAGCTTACGGAAGGGCGCGATCGGGGAGACCCAGTACTTC	CASSLRKGAIGETQYF
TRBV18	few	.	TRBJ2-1	TGTGCCAGCTCACCGGTGGGACCAAACGATCCCTACAATGAGCAGTTCTTC	CASSPVGPNDPYNEQFF
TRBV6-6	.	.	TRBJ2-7	TGTGCCAGCAGTTACGAAGCGTACCCACCAAGGGAGCAGTACTTC	CASSYEAYPPREQYF
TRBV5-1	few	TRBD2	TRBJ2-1	TGCGCCAGCAGCCTCTCCAGCGGGGCCTTTGAGCAGTTCTTC	CASSLSSGAFEQFF
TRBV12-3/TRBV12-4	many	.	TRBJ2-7	TGTGCCAGCAGTTCGCGGCAGGGGAGGCACGAGCAGTACTTC	CASSSRQGRHEQYF
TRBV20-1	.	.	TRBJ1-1	TGCAGTGCTAGAGTAGGAAAGGGGTTGGACACTGAAGCTTTCTTT	CSARVGKGLDTEAFF
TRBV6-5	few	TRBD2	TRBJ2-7	TGTGCCAGCAGTTTCGGACTAGCGGGTCCCCGGCCCGTCTTC	CASSFGLAGPRPVF
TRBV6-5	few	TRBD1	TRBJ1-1	TGTGCCAGCAGCTGGACAGGGGGCAACCCGAACACTGAAGCTTTCTTT	CASSWTGGNPNTEAFF
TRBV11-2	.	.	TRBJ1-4	TGTGCCAGCAGCTCCTTTAATGAAAAACTGTTTTTT	CASSSFNEKLFF
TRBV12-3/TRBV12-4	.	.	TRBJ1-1	TGTGCCAGCAGTTCATTCATACTGGATTCGGACACTGAAGCTTTCTTT	CASSSFILDSDTEAFF
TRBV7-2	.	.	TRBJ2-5	TGTGCCAGCAGCTTGAGAGCGGGCCAAGAGACCCAGTACTTC	CASSLRAGQETQYF
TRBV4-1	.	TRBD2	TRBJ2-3	TGCGCCAGCAGCCAGATAGCGGGGGCACCTGAAGGGCAGTATTTT	CASSQIAGAPEGQYF
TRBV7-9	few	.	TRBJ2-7	TGTGCCAGCAGCTTAGAGGGGTCGAAGGTCCACGAGCAGTACTTC	CASSLEGSKVHEQYF
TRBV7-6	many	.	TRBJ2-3	TGTGCCAGCAGCTTAGGGGGTCGGGGGGCCACAGATACGCAGTATTTT	CASSLGGRGATDTQYF
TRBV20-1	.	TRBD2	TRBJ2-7	TGCAGTGCTGTTACTAGCGGGAGGGCCGACGAGCAGTACTTC	CSAVTSGRADEQYF
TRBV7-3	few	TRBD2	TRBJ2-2	TGTGCCACTCTTAGCGGGGGCAGCACCGGGGAGCTGTTTTTT	CATLSGGSTGELFF
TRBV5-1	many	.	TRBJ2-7	TGCGCCAGCAGCCTCAGGGTTGCCTACGAGCAGTACTTC	CASSLRVAYEQYF
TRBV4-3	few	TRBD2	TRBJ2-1	TGCGCCAGCAGCCTGGCTAGCGGGAGGAATGAGCAGTTCTTC	CASSLASGRNEQFF
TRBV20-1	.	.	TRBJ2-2	TGCAGTGCTCCCGACAGCGGAGGTACCGGGGAGCTGTTTTTT	CSAPDSGGTGELFF
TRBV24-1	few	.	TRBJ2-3	TGTGCCACCAGTGATTCTTCATGGGCTGGCACAGATACGCAGTATTTT	CATSDSSWAGTDTQYF
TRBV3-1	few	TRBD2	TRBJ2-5	TGTGCCAGCAGCCCCCTTGGAGCGGGGGGGAGGGAGACCCAGTACTTC	CASSPLGAGGRETQYF
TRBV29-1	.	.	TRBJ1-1	TGCAGCGTTCAACGGCGCCTGAACACTGAAGCTTTCTTT	CSVQRRLNTEAFF
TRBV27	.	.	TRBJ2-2	TGTGCCAGCAACCACCAGACGGGGAACACCGGGGAGCTGTTTTTT	CASNHQTGNTGELFF
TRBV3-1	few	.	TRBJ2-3	TGTGCCAGCAGCCAAGTTCGAATTCAAGGCACAGATACGCAGTATTTT	CASSQVRIQGTDTQYF